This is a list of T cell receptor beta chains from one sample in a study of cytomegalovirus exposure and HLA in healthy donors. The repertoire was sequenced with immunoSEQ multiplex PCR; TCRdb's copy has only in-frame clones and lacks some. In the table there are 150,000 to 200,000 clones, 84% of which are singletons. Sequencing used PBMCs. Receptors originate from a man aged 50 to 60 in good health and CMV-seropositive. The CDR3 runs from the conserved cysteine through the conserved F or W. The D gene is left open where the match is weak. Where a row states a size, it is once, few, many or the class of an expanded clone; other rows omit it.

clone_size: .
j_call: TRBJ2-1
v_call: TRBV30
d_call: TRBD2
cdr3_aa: CAWSVRAGVDEQFF
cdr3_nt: TGTGCCTGGAGTGTACGGGCGGGAGTAGATGAGCAGTTCTTC

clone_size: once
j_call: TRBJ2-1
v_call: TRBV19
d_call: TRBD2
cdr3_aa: CASSLRTSGKVSTSYNEQFF
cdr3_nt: TGTGCCAGTAGTCTTAGGACTAGCGGAAAAGTCTCGACCTCCTACAATGAGCAGTTCTTC

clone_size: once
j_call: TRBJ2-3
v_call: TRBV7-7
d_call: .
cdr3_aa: CASSLGLPTDTQYF
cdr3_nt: TGTGCTAGCAGCTTGGGACTTCCCACAGATACGCAGTATTTT

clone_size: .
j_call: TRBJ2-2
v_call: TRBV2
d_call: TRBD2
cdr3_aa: CASSLAGELQELFF
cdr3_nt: TGTGCCAGCAGTTTAGCGGGAGAACTCCAGGAGCTGTTTTTT

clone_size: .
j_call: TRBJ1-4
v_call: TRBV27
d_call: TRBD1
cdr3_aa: CASSQQRQGWNEKLFF
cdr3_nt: TGTGCCAGCAGTCAGCAGAGACAGGGATGGAATGAAAAACTGTTTTTT

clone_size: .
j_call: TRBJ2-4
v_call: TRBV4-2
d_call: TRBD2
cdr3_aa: CASSQGDSGRPAKNIQYF
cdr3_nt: TGTGCCAGCAGCCAAGGCGATAGCGGGCGCCCGGCCAAAAACATTCAGTACTTC

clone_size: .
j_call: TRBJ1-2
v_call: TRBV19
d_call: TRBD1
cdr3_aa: CASSILDPTGAGNYGYTF
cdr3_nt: TGTGCCAGTAGTATTTTGGACCCAACAGGGGCGGGAAACTATGGCTACACCTTC

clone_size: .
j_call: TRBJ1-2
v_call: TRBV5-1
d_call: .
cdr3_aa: CASSLAESGGGYTF
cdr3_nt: TGCGCCAGCAGCTTGGCCGAGTCGGGGGGCGGCTACACCTTC

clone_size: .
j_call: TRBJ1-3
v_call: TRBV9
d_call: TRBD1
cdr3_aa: CASSVGQGLLSGNTIYF
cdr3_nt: TGTGCCAGCAGCGTAGGACAGGGTCTCCTTTCTGGAAACACCATATATTTT

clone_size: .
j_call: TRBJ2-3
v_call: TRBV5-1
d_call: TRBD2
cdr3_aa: CASSSPGLAGGGTDTQYF
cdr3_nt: TGCGCCAGCAGCTCCCCGGGACTAGCGGGGGGCGGCACAGATACGCAGTATTTT

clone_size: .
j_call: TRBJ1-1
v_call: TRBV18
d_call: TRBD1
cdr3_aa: CASSPLAGGTNTEAFF
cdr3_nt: TGTGCCAGCTCACCACTAGCAGGGGGCACGAACACTGAAGCTTTCTTT

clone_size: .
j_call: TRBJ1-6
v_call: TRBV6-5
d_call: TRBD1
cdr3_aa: CASSYEGTGKSPLHF
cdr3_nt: TGTGCCAGCAGTTACGAAGGGACAGGGAAATCACCCCTCCACTTT

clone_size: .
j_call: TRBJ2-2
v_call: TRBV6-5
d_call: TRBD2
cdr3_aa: CASLERGVTGELFF
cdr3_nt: TGTGCCAGTTTAGAGCGGGGGGTGACCGGGGAGCTGTTTTTT

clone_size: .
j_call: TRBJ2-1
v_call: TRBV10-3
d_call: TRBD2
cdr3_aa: CAISESPIKGGSGRFNEQFF
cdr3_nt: TGTGCCATCAGTGAGTCTCCCATTAAAGGGGGTAGCGGGAGATTCAATGAGCAGTTCTTC

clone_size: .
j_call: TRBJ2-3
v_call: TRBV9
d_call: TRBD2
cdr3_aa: CASSVGGGGAADTQYF
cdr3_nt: TGTGCCAGCAGCGTAGGGGGCGGGGGGGCAGCAGATACGCAGTATTTT

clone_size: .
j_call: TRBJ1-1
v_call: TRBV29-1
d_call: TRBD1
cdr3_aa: CSVSTPGQGMNTEAFF
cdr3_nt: TGCAGCGTGAGCACTCCGGGACAGGGTATGAACACTGAAGCTTTCTTT

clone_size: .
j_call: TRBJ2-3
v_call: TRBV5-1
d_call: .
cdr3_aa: CASTEAPSTDTQYF
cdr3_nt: TGCGCCAGCACGGAGGCTCCTAGCACAGATACGCAGTATTTT

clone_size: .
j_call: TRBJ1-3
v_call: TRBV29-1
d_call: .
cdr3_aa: CSVRQAVVRVLVRDTIYF
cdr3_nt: TGCAGCGTCCGACAGGCCGTCGTCAGGGTTTTGGTTCGAGACACCATATATTTT

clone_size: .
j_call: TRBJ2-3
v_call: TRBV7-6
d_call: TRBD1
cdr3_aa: CASSPNRGRSDTQYF
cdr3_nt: TGTGCCAGCAGCCCCAACAGGGGAAGGTCAGATACGCAGTATTTT

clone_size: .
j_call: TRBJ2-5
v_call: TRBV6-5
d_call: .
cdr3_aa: CASSYSVVETQYF
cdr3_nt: TGTGCCAGCAGTTACTCCGTCGTAGAGACCCAGTACTTC

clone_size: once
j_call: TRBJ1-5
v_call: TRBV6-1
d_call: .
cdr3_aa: CASTEGQPQHF
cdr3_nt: TGTGCCAGCACCGAGGGTCAGCCCCAGCATTTT

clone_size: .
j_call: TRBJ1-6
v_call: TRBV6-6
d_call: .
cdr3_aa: CASRPGHNNSPLHF
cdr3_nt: TGTGCCAGCAGACCGGGACACAATAATTCACCCCTCCACTTT

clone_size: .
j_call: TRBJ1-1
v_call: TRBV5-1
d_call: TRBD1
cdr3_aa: CASSLGQGTGEAFF
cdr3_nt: TGCGCCAGCAGCTTAGGACAGGGGACGGGTGAAGCTTTCTTT

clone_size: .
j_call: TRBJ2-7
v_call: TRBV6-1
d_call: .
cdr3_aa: CASTQRGSGYEQYF
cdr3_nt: TGTGCCAGCACTCAAAGGGGCTCCGGCTACGAGCAGTACTTC

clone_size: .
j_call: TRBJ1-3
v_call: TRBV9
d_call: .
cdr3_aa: CASSVGGGAGGNTIYF
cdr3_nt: TGTGCCAGCAGCGTAGGCGGGGGCGCGGGTGGAAACACCATATATTTT

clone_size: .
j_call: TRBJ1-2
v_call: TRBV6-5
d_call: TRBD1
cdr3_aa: CASERDRVDYGYTF
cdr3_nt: TGTGCCAGCGAGCGGGACAGGGTCGACTATGGCTACACCTTC

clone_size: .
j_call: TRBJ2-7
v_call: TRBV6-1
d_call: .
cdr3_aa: CASRRREGYEQYF
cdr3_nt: TGTGCCAGCAGACGCAGGGAAGGCTACGAGCAGTACTTC

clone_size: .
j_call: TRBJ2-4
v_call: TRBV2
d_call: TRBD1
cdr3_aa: CASRSGAYQGAFAKNIQYF
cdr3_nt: TGTGCCAGCAGATCAGGGGCCTACCAGGGGGCGTTTGCCAAAAACATTCAGTACTTC

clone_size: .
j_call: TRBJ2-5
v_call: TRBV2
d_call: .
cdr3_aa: CASMSGADETQYF
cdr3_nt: TGTGCCAGCATGTCAGGGGCGGACGAGACCCAGTACTTC

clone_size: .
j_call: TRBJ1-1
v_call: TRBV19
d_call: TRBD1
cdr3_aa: CASKNRGLTEAFF
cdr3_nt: TGTGCCAGTAAAAACAGGGGGCTCACTGAAGCTTTCTTT

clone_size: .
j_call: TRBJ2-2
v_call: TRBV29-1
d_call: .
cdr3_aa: CSVAQGSGELFF
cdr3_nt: TGCAGCGTTGCGCAGGGTTCCGGGGAGCTGTTTTTT

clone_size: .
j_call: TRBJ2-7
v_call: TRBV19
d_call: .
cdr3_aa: CASSLRAGEQYF
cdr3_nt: TGTGCCAGTAGTCTCCGGGCAGGGGAGCAGTACTTC

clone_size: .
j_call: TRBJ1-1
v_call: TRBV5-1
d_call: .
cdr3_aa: CASSNTAAGTEAFF
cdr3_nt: TGCGCCAGCAGTAACACGGCCGCGGGCACTGAAGCTTTCTTT

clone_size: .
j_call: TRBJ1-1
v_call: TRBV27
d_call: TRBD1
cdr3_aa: CASSFWDRGFITEAFF
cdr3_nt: TGTGCCAGCAGTTTTTGGGACAGGGGGTTCATCACTGAAGCTTTCTTT

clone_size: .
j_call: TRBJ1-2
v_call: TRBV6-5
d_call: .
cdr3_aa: CASSYSGGYGYTF
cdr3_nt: TGTGCCAGCAGTTACTCCGGGGGATATGGCTACACCTTC

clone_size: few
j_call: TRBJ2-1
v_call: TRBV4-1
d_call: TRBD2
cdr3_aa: CASSQGASGLEQFF
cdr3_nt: TGCGCCAGCAGCCAAGGAGCTAGCGGGCTCGAGCAGTTCTTC

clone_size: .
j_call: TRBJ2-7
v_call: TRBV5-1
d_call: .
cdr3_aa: CASSSNQMRASYEQYF
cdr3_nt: TGCGCCAGCAGTTCGAACCAGATGCGGGCATCCTACGAGCAGTACTTC

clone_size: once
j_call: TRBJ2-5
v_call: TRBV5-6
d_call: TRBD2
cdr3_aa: CASSLEGTRKETQYF
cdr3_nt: TGTGCCAGCAGCTTGGAAGGGACTAGAAAAGAGACCCAGTACTTC

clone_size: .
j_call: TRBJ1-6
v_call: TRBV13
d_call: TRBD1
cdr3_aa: CASSSGQGASPLHF
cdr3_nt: TGTGCCAGCAGCTCCGGACAGGGGGCTTCACCCCTCCACTTT

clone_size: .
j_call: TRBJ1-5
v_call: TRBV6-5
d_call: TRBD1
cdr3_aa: CASSPRQGNQPQHF
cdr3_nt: TGTGCCAGCAGCCCCCGACAGGGTAATCAGCCCCAGCATTTT

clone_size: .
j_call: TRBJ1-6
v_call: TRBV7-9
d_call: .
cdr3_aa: CASSSIVSPLHF
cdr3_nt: TGTGCCAGCAGCTCGATAGTTTCACCCCTCCACTTT

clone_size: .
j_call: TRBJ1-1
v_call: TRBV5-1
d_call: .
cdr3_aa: CASSLAAANTEAFF
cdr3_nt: TGCGCCAGCAGCTTGGCCGCGGCGAACACTGAAGCTTTCTTT

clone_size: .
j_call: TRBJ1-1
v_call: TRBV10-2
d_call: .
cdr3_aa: CASSESPGLNTEAFF
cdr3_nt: TGCGCCAGCAGTGAGTCCCCAGGCTTGAACACTGAAGCTTTCTTT

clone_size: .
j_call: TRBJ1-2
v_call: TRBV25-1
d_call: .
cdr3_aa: CASSRGQLNYGYTF
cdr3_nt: TGTGCCAGCAGTAGAGGACAGCTGAACTATGGCTACACCTTC

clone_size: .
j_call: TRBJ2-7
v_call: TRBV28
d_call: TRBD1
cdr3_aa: CASIEDGTGVYEQYF
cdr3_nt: TGTGCCAGCATCGAAGATGGGACAGGGGTGTACGAGCAGTACTTC

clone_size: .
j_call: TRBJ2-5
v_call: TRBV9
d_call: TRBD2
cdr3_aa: CASSALPGLAGEETQYF
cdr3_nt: TGTGCCAGCAGCGCGCTTCCGGGACTAGCGGGAGAAGAGACCCAGTACTTC

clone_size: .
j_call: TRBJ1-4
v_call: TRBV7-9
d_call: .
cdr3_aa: CASSYRELNEKLFF
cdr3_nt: TGTGCCAGCAGCTACAGGGAGCTTAATGAAAAACTGTTTTTT

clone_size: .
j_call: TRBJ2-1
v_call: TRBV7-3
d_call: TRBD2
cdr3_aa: CASSSSPLAGGLSYNEQFF
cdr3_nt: TGTGCCAGCAGCTCGTCTCCACTAGCGGGGGGATTATCCTACAATGAGCAGTTCTTC

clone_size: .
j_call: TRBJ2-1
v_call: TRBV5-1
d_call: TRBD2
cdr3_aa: CASSLEPSGQIYNEQFF
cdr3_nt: TGCGCCAGCAGCTTGGAGCCTAGCGGACAAATATACAATGAGCAGTTCTTC

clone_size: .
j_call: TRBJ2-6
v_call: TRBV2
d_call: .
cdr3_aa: CASMRPGANVLTF
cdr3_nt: TGTGCCAGCATGAGGCCTGGGGCCAACGTCCTGACTTTC

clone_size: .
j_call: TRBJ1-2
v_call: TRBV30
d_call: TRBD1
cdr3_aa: CAWSNRGLDNYSYTF
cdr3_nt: TGTGCCTGGAGTAATAGGGGGCTAGATAACTATAGCTACACCTTC

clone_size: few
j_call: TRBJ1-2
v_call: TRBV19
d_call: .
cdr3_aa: CASSIDVEDPGYTF
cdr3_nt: TGTGCCAGTAGTATCGATGTAGAGGATCCTGGCTACACCTTC

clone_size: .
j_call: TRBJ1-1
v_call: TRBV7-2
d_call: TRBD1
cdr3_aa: CASSAQGYTEAFF
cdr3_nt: TGTGCCAGCAGCGCACAGGGGTACACTGAAGCTTTCTTT

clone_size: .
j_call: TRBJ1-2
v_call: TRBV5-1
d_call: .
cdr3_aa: CASSTSRGANYGYTF
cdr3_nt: TGCGCCAGCAGCACCTCTCGAGGAGCTAACTATGGCTACACCTTC

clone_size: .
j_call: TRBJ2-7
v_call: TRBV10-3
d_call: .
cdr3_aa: CAISESTEQYF
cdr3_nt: TGTGCCATCAGTGAGTCCACAGAGCAGTACTTC

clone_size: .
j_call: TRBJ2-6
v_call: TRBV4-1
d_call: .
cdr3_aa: CASSQEGEAGANVLTF
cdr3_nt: TGCGCCAGCAGCCAAGAAGGGGAAGCCGGGGCCAACGTCCTGACTTTC

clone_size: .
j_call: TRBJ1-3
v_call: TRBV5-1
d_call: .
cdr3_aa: CASSLASGNTIYF
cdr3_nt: TGCGCCAGCAGCTTGGCTTCTGGAAACACCATATATTTT

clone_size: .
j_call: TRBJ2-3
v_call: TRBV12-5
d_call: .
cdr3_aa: CASGPPSTATSTDTQYF
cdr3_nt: TGTGCTAGTGGTCCACCCTCGACAGCGACTAGCACAGATACGCAGTATTTT